Below are 16 T cell receptor beta chains sequenced from a single sample in a study of T cell responses to AZD1222 COVID-19 vaccine. The data were produced by immunoSEQ multiplex PCR, yet TCRdb's version contains in-frame clones alone and is incomplete. Among about 94,000 clones listed, about 85% were seen once. The input for sequencing was peripheral blood, taken 28 days after the second AZD1222 dose. All receptors derive from an adult who received the AZD1222 COVID-19 vaccine.

V is TRBV19 and J is TRBJ2-7; 9 positions match TRBD1. CDR1 is LNHDA and CDR2 is SQIVND in the germline V gene (reference sequence). J was trimmed by 4 bases and V by 5 bases; bases with no gene match: 3. This CDR3 contains 13 residues. This CDR3 is CASSDRGNYEQYF. The CDR3 DNA reads as TGTGCCAGTAGTGACAGGGGGAATTACGAGCAGTACTTC.

The chain recombines TRBV11-1 with TRBJ2-3, with D possibly TRBD2 on 5 matching bases. This CDR3 is built from 16 residues. The germline V gene has CDR1 SGHAT and CDR2 FQDESV (reference sequence). V gave up 3 bases and J gave up 0 bases, with 13 bases separating them. CDR3 nucleotides: TGTGCCAGCAGCTTCGGGGTTGAGAGGAGCACAGATACGCAGTATTTT. Encoded protein: CASSFGVERSTDTQYF. Full variable domain (rest looked up from reference TRBV11-1 and TRBJ2-3): EAEVAQSPRYKITEKSQAVAFWCDPISGHATLYWYRQILGQGPELLVQFQDESVVDDSQLPKDRFSAERLKGVDSTLKIQPAELGDSAMYLCASSFGVERSTDTQYFGPGTRLTVL.

This sequence joins TRBV27 and TRBJ2-2, with D perhaps TRBD2 (5 bases). In germline, CDR1 is MNHEY, CDR2 SMNVEV (reference sequence). With 0 bases removed from V and 4 bases from J, the gap between germline ends came to 9 bases. The CDR3 sequence is 15 residues long. The CDR3 nucleotides read TGTGCCAGCAGTTTATCGGTAGCGCTCACCGGGGAGCTGTTTTTT. Its translation: CASSLSVALTGELFF.

The V and J genes are TRBV5-4 and TRBJ1-2; D is perhaps TRBD1 (5 bases). V lost 0 bases, J lost 5 bases, and 17 bases lay in between. The CDR3 is 16 amino acids. CDR1 is SGHNT, CDR2 YYREEE, per germline (reference sequence). DNA for the CDR3: TGTGCCAGCAGCTTGGGCGCGGGGGAAGGTTGGTATGGCTACACCTTC. Protein: CASSLGAGEGWYGYTF.

The chain links TRBV5-1 to TRBJ2-2; a weak D match, TRBD1 (5 bases). The CDR3 is 20 residues long. Trimming took 3 bases from V and 1 from J, leaving 25 bases between them. Germline V CDR1 and CDR2: SGHRS, YFSETQ. The CDR3 DNA reads TGCGCCAGCAGCTCCGGGTCCTTGGTGGGGCCTCACCAGAACACCGGGGAGCTGTTTTTT. Encoded protein: CASSSGSLVGPHQNTGELFF.

The genes are TRBV11-2 and TRBJ1-2; D remains unclear. The CDR3 runs to 13 residues. The V gene's germline CDR1 is SGHAT and CDR2 FQNNGV. Trimming took off 1 base at V and 6 bases at J, with 9 bases between the two ends. This chain's CDR3 is CASSLGEGDGYTF. DNA of the CDR3: TGTGCCAGCAGCTTAGGAGAAGGCGATGGCTACACCTTC.

This chain links TRBV7-3 with TRBJ2-7; 8 nucleotides line up with TRBD2. V lost 5 bases and J lost 5; bases outside the gene matches: 5. The germline V gene has CDR1 SGHTA and CDR2 FQGTGA. The CDR3 length is 13 residues. Here the CDR3 reads CASSASGSHEQYF. The CDR3 DNA sequence: TGTGCCAGCAGCGCGAGCGGGAGCCACGAGCAGTACTTC.

The rearrangement links TRBV12-5 to TRBJ2-5, with a weak D call TRBD1 (7 bases). Per germline, CDR1 LGHNT and CDR2 FRNRAP. The CDR3 covers 16 residues. Trimming pared 6 bases from V and 0 bases from J, leaving 17 bases between. The CDR3 sequence: CASGTGDSGHQETQYF. As DNA, the CDR3 is TGTGCTAGTGGGACGGGGGACAGCGGTCACCAAGAGACCCAGTACTTC.

The rearrangement links TRBV24-1 to TRBJ1-5, with D hard to call. Trimming stripped 4 bases from V and 9 bases from J, with 15 bases between. The CDR3 is made up of 14 amino acids. Germline V lookup: CDR1 KGHDR, CDR2 SFDVKD. The CDR3 DNA reads as TGTGCCACCAGTGAATCCGGGGAGGGTAGGCCCCAGCATTTT. Residues: CATSESGEGRPQHF.

As regards this clone: The sample contains more than one DNA sequence encoding this CDR3. V and J are TRBV28 and TRBJ2-7; 10 positions agree with TRBD2. V shed 6 bases, J shed 0 bases, and the junction held 2 bases outside the gene matches. This CDR3 has 14 amino acids. Germline V gene data show CDR1 as MDHEN and CDR2 as SYDVKM. CDR3 coding DNA: TGTGCCAGCAGCCCTAGCGGGAGCTCCTACGAGCAGTACTTC. Protein product: CASSPSGSSYEQYF.

This clone showed up just once. V is TRBV19 and J is TRBJ1-1; D may be TRBD1 (5 bases). Germline CDR1 LNHDA, CDR2 SQIVND (reference sequence). Trimming cost V 4 bases and J 13 bases, with 19 bases left between them. The CDR3 runs to 13 residues. For the CDR3, the DNA is TGTGCCAGTAGTAACTTCGGGGGTCGGGGTTTTTTCTTT. Translation gives CASSNFGGRGFFF.

The V and J genes are TRBV6-1 and TRBJ2-7; D assignment may be TRBD1 or TRBD2 (5 bases each). The V end lost 2 bases, the J end lost 4 bases, and 15 bases lay between the germline ends. Germline CDR1 and CDR2: MNHNS and SASEGT. The CDR3 runs to 15 residues. CDR3 loop: CASSEFTSEGYEQYF. The CDR3 DNA reads as TGTGCCAGCAGTGAATTTACGTCCGAGGGGTACGAGCAGTACTTC.

The rearrangement links TRBV29-1 to TRBJ2-3; D is perhaps TRBD1 (6 bases). Per the germline V gene, CDR1 is SQVTM and CDR2 is ANQGSEA. V dropped 7 bases and J dropped 0 bases, with 14 bases sitting between them. CDR3 length: 14 residues. In DNA, the CDR3 is TGCAGCGCCCGGACAGAGCCGAGCACAGATACGCAGTATTTT. This encodes CSARTEPSTDTQYF.

This chain connects TRBV3-1 (or the pseudogene TRBV3-2) to TRBJ1-6, with 7 bases aligning to TRBD1. This CDR3 contains 16 residues. Germline values: CDR1 LGHDT, CDR2 YNNKEL (reference sequence). The J segment lost 7 bases and the V segment lost 2 bases, leaving 8 bases of the junction unmatched. CDR3 nucleotides: TGTGCCAGCAGCCAACAGGGGCAGGGGGGGAATTCACCCCTCCACTTT. It specifies CASSQQGQGGNSPLHF.

The chain uses TRBV27 and TRBJ2-1, with TRBD2 identical over 10 bases. This CDR3 is 15 amino acids long. The junction had 2 bases not matched to a gene; V was cut back by 0 bases and J by 6 bases. Germline values: CDR1 MNHEY, CDR2 SMNVEV (reference sequence). CDR3 DNA: TGTGCCAGCAGTTTATCTCGACTAGCGGGCAATGAGCAGTTCTTC. Translated, it gives CASSLSRLAGNEQFF.

The V and J genes are TRBV6-5 and TRBJ1-5, with TRBD1 identical over 11 bases. Germline loops: CDR1 MNHEY, CDR2 SVGAGI. The CDR3 extends over 13 amino acids. Trimming cost V 5 bases and J 7 bases; bases outside gene matches: 1. In DNA form, the CDR3 reads TGTGCCAGCAGTCGGACAGGGGGCCAGCCCCAGCATTTT. Protein product: CASSRTGGQPQHF.